One sample yielded the 22 T cell receptor beta chains listed below, sequenced in a study of control samples from healthy donors and cancer patients. Assay: immunoSEQ multiplex PCR; the TCRdb copy retains only in-frame clones and omits some. This table has about 21,000 clones, 84% appearing once. Source material: PBMCs. These receptors were taken from a man aged 55 to 69 with colorectal cancer.

This chain links TRBV6-5 with TRBJ1-1, with D possibly TRBD1 on 5 matching bases. The ends were cut back, 2 bases at V and 1 base at J, with 8 bases in the middle. CDR3 length equals 14 residues. The germline CDR1 and CDR2 sequences are MNHEY and SVGAGI. CDR3 bases: TGTGCCAGCAGTTACAGGGGAAAGAACACTGAAGCTTTCTTT. As protein: CASSYRGKNTEAFF.

The chain joins TRBV7-9 to TRBJ2-1, with TRBD2 matching 8 bases. V lost 5 bases and J lost 2; bases outside the gene matches: 8. The CDR3 runs to 16 residues. The V gene's germline CDR1 is SEHNR and CDR2 FQNEAQ (reference sequence). CDR3 protein: CASSTKRGFTYNEQFF. The CDR3 DNA reads TGTGCCAGCAGCACGAAGCGGGGGTTCACCTACAATGAGCAGTTCTTC.

The chain has TRBV5-6 and TRBJ2-5; TRBD2 matches at 7 bases. V shed 1 base, J shed 6 bases, and the junction held 6 bases outside the gene matches. CDR1 is SGHDT, CDR2 YYEEEE, per germline. The CDR3 spans 14 residues. The chain's CDR3 is CASSLRAGEKTQYF. The CDR3 nucleotides are TGTGCCAGCAGCTTGAGGGCGGGGGAAAAGACCCAGTACTTC.

The genes are TRBV30 and TRBJ1-5; 11 nucleotides align to TRBD1. The CDR3 spans 16 residues. Germline V gene lookup returns CDR1 GTSNPN and CDR2 SVGIG (reference sequence). Trimming cost V 0 bases and J 7 bases; bases outside gene matches: 8. CDR3 in amino acids: CAWSVPDRGHLQPQHF. In DNA, the CDR3 is TGTGCCTGGAGTGTACCGGACAGGGGGCACCTACAGCCCCAGCATTTT.

The V gene is TRBV29-1, the J gene TRBJ2-5; 8 bases line up with TRBD1. V dropped 7 bases and J dropped 2; count of bases not matched to a gene: 6. The CDR3 loop spans 13 amino acids. CDR1 SQVTM and CDR2 ANQGSEA come from the germline V gene. This chain's CDR3 is CSGEDREQETQYF. The CDR3 DNA is TGCAGCGGCGAGGACAGGGAGCAAGAGACCCAGTACTTC.

The count of this clone is one. This chain connects TRBV24-1 to TRBJ1-5; D gene uncertain. There are 17 residues in the CDR3. Germline V gives CDR1 KGHDR, CDR2 SFDVKD. The V gene lost 3 bases and the J gene lost 3 bases, with 17 bases spanning the gap. This CDR3 is CATSDRSQRTSNQPQHF. As DNA, the CDR3 is TGTGCCACCAGTGATAGATCGCAGCGCACCTCCAATCAGCCCCAGCATTTT.

The V and J genes are TRBV4-1 and TRBJ2-4, with D unclear. V lost 0 bases and J 7 bases, leaving 4 bases between the germline ends. Per germline, CDR1 MGHRA and CDR2 YSYEKL. CDR3 length: 12 amino acids. CDR3 protein: CASSQDFNIQYF. Written as DNA, the CDR3 is TGCGCCAGCAGCCAAGATTTCAACATTCAGTACTTC.

This clone was observed once. The CDR3 DNA reads TGTGCCAGTAGTATAGATCAAGGGAATCAGCCCCAGCATTTT. This sequence encodes CASSIDQGNQPQHF. The rearrangement joins TRBV19 to TRBJ1-5; the D is unclear. This CDR3 is 14 amino acids long. Trimming stripped 0 bases from V and 4 bases from J, with 7 bases between. CDR1 and CDR2 (germline): LNHDA, SQIVND (reference sequence).

The CDR3 coding sequence is TGCGCCAGCAGCCAAGATGGGACTAGCCACAAAAACTACAATGAGCAGTTCTTC. Translating it yields CASSQDGTSHKNYNEQFF. The V and J genes are TRBV4-3 and TRBJ2-1; TRBD2 matches 9 bases. Germline loops: CDR1 LGHNA, CDR2 YSLEER. The trim removed 0 bases at V and 3 bases at J, leaving 9 bases unmatched. This CDR3 comprises 18 residues.

The J gene is TRBJ2-2, the V gene TRBV6-6, with unresolved D. Germline V gene sequence: CDR1 MNHNY, CDR2 SVGAGI (reference sequence). The CDR3 covers 12 residues. V lost 4 bases and J lost 3, with 3 bases in between. The CDR3 coding sequence is TGTGCCAGCAGTTCAGACACCGGGGAGCTGTTTTTT. It is translated as CASSSDTGELFF.

The chain is built from TRBV6-5 and TRBJ1-1, with a possible D match to TRBD1 (5 bases). Deletions cut 5 bases from V and 4 bases from J, with 8 bases between. The CDR3 has 12 amino acids. Germline-derived CDR1 and CDR2 are MNHEY and SVGAGI. This CDR3 reads CASSRGFTEAFF. CDR3 sequence (DNA): TGTGCCAGCAGTCGGGGGTTCACTGAAGCTTTCTTT.

The J gene is TRBJ1-5, the V gene TRBV10-3; perhaps TRBD1 as D (5 bases). The CDR3 has 14 amino acids. CDR1 and CDR2 from the germline V gene are ENHRY and SYGVKD. V lost 1 base and J 7 bases, leaving 11 bases between the germline ends. The CDR3 protein is CAISEFQGGQPQHF. The CDR3 coding sequence is TGTGCCATCAGTGAGTTTCAGGGAGGGCAGCCCCAGCATTTT.

The chain joins TRBV9 to TRBJ2-1; 7 bases fit TRBD2. Germline CDR1 is SGDLS and CDR2 is YYNGEE. J gave up 7 bases and V 4 bases, and 11 bases lay outside the gene matches. This CDR3 has 15 residues. In DNA, the CDR3 is TGTGCCAGCAGCCCCCCGGGTGTGGGGGGGAATGAGCAGTTCTTC. This gives the protein CASSPPGVGGNEQFF.

The chain has TRBV23-1 and TRBJ1-4; a possible D gene is TRBD1 (6 bases). TRBV23-1 is an open reading frame whose function is uncertain. The V gene lost 2 bases and the J gene lost 4 bases, with 11 bases spanning the gap. The CDR3 is made up of 15 amino acids. The CDR3 coding sequence is TGCGCCAGCAGTCAAAACAGGGTATGTAATGAAAAACTGTTTTTT. Its protein product is CASSQNRVCNEKLFF.

V and J are TRBV18 and TRBJ2-7; maybe TRBD2 (7 bases). The germline V and J ends were trimmed by 0 bases and 2 bases, with 11 bases remaining between them. The germline V gene encodes CDR1 KGHSH and CDR2 LQKENI. The CDR3 runs to 15 residues. In nucleotides, the CDR3 is TGTGCCAGCTCACCACCAGGGGGGGCGGCCTACGAGCAGTACTTC. It yields the protein CASSPPGGAAYEQYF. Using reference TRBV18 and TRBJ2-7 for the parts outside the CDR3, the full variable domain is NAGVMQNPRHLVRRRGQEARLRCSPMKGHSHVYWYRQLPEEGLKFMVYLQKENIIDESGMPKERFSAEFPKEGPSILRIQQVVRGDSAAYFCASSPPGGAAYEQYFGPGTRLTVT.

The chain links TRBV3-1 (or the pseudogene TRBV3-2) to TRBJ1-2; 9 nucleotides match TRBD1. V lost 4 bases to trimming and J lost 7 bases; unmatched junction nucleotides: 13. This CDR3 region has 16 residues. Germline V gives CDR1 LGHDT, CDR2 YNNKEL (reference sequence). The CDR3 region is CASSPKTGGDRGGYTF. The DNA for the CDR3 is TGTGCCAGCAGCCCAAAAACAGGGGGCGATAGGGGTGGCTACACCTTC.

The chain links TRBV3-1 (or the pseudogene TRBV3-2) to TRBJ2-7; 7 bases map to TRBD1. The CDR3 is made up of 12 amino acids. Germline CDR1 LGHDT, CDR2 YNNKEL (reference sequence). Trimming cost V 6 bases and J 6 bases; bases outside gene matches: 5. The CDR3 bases are TGTGCCAGCAGTCTGAGGGGGCGCGAGCAGTACTTC. This encodes CASSLRGREQYF.

The J gene is TRBJ1-2, the V gene TRBV14; 7 bases fit TRBD1. The CDR3 is 15 residues long. The trim removed 3 bases at V and 4 bases at J, leaving 8 bases unmatched. Per germline, CDR1 SGHDN and CDR2 FVKESK. For the CDR3, the DNA is TGTGCCAGCAGCCACAATAAGGGACAGCCCTATGGCTACACCTTC. Protein sequence: CASSHNKGQPYGYTF. The full variable domain, with the rest looked up from reference TRBV14 and TRBJ1-2, is EAGVTQFPSHSVIEKGQTVTLRCDPISGHDNLYWYRRVMGKEIKFLLHFVKESKQDESGMPNNRFLAERTGGTYSTLKVQPAELEDSGVYFCASSHNKGQPYGYTFGSGTRLTVV.

This chain uses TRBV27 with TRBJ2-1; no reliable D call. Trimming cost V 6 bases and J 0 bases, with 12 bases left between them. This CDR3 is 15 amino acids long. In germline, CDR1 is MNHEY, CDR2 SMNVEV (reference sequence). The CDR3 sequence is CASSLVPSSYNEQFF. CDR3 coding DNA: TGTGCCAGCAGCCTAGTTCCCAGCTCCTACAATGAGCAGTTCTTC.

The chain carries TRBV2 and TRBJ2-4; no clear D gene. Germline CDR1 and CDR2: SNHLY and FYNNEI. The CDR3 spans 14 residues. The V gene lost 7 bases and the J gene lost 4 bases, with 14 bases spanning the gap. DNA of the CDR3: TGTGCCAGCATGCAAAGGGCTAGTAAAAACATTCAGTACTTC. Protein sequence: CASMQRASKNIQYF.

This clone was found a few times. Different DNA sequences within this sample yield the same CDR3. V is TRBV10-2 and J is TRBJ1-1, with 8 bases fitting TRBD1. The V gene end was trimmed by 4 bases and the J gene end by 1 base; junction bases not matched to a gene: 5. This CDR3 contains 15 residues. Germline V gives CDR1 WSHSY, CDR2 SAAADI. This chain's CDR3 is CASSGRQGSNTEAFF. CDR3 nucleotide sequence: TGCGCCAGCAGTGGTAGACAGGGGTCGAACACTGAAGCTTTCTTT.

This clone was counted once. The chain joins TRBV6-2 or TRBV6-3 to TRBJ2-7; D is possibly TRBD1 (5 bases). From germline, CDR1 is MNHEY and CDR2 SVGEGT. The germline V and J ends were trimmed by 6 bases and 6 bases, with 18 bases remaining between them. CDR3 length: 14 residues. The CDR3 DNA is TGTGCCAGCAGCCGAGCGACAGCCCTTCGCGAGCAGTACGTC. Translation gives CASSRATALREQYV.